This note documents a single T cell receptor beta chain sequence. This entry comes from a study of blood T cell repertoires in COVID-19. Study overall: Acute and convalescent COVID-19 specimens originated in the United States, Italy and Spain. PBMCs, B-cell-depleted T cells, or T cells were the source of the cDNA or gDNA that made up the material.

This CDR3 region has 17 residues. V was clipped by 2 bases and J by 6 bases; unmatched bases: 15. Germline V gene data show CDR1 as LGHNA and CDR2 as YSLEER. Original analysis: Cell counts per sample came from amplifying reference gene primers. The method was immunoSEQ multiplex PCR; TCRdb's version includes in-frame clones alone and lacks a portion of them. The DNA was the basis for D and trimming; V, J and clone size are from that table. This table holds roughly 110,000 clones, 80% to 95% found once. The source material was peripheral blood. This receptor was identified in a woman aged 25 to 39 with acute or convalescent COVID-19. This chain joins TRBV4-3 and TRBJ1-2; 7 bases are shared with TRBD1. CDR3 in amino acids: CASSQTTQQQGKNGYTF. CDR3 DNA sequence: TGCGCCAGCAGCCAAACCACCCAGCAACAGGGGAAAAATGGCTACACCTTC.